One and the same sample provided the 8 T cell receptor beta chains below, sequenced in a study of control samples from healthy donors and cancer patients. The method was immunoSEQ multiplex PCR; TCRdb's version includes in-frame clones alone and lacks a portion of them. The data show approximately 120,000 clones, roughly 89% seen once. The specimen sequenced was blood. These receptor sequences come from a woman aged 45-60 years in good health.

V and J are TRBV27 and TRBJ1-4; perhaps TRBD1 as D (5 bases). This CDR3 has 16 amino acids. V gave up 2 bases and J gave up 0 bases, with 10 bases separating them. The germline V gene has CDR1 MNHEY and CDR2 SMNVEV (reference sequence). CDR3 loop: CASSLKPGATNEKLFF. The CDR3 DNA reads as TGTGCCAGCAGTTTAAAGCCGGGGGCAACTAATGAAAAACTGTTTTTT.

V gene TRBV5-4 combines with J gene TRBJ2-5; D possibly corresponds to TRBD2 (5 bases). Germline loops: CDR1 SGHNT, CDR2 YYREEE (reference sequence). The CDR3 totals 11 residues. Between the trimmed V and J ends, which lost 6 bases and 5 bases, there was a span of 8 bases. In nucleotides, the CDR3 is TGTGCCAGCACCGGGGATGAGACCCAGTACTTC. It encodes CASTGDETQYF.

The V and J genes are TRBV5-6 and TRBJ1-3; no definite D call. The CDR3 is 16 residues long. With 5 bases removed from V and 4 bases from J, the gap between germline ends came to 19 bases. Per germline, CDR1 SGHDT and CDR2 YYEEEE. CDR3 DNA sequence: TGTGCCAGCAGAGAGGCCGGCTCCCCACCAGGAAACACCATATATTTT. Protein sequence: CASREAGSPPGNTIYF.

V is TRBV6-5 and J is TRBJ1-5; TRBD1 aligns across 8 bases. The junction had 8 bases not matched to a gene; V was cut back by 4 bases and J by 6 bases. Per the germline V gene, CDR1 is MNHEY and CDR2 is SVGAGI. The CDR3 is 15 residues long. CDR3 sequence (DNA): TGTGCCAGCAGTTTAGGGACAGGAATAGTTCAGCCCCAGCATTTT. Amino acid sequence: CASSLGTGIVQPQHF.

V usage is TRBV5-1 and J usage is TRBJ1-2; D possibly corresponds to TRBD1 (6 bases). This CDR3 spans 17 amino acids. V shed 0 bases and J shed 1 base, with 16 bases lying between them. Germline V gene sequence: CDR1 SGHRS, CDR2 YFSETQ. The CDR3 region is CASSLADSRNFNYGYTF. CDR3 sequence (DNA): TGCGCCAGCAGCTTGGCGGACAGTAGGAATTTTAACTATGGCTACACCTTC.

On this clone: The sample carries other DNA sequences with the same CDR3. DNA of the CDR3: TGTGCCAGCAGCCGATTAAGCTCCTACGAGCAGTACTTC. Residues: CASSRLSSYEQYF. The chain is built from TRBV3-1 (or the pseudogene TRBV3-2) and TRBJ2-7; no reliable D call. V was pared by 4 bases and J by 0 bases, with 7 bases between. CDR3 length equals 13 residues. CDR1 is LGHDT, CDR2 YNNKEL, per germline (reference sequence).

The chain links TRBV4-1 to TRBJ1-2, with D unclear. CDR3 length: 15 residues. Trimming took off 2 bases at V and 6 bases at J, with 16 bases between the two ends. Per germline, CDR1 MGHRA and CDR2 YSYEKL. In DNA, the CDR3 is TGCGCCAGCAGCCAAATCAGGAAAAGAGACCATGGCTACACCTTC. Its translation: CASSQIRKRDHGYTF.

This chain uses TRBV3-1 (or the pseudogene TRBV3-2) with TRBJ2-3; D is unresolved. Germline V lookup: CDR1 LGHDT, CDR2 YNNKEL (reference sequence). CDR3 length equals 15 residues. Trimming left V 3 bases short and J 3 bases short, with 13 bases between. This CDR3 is CASSHQLDSTDTQYF. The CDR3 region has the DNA TGTGCCAGCAGCCACCAGTTGGATAGTACAGATACGCAGTATTTT.